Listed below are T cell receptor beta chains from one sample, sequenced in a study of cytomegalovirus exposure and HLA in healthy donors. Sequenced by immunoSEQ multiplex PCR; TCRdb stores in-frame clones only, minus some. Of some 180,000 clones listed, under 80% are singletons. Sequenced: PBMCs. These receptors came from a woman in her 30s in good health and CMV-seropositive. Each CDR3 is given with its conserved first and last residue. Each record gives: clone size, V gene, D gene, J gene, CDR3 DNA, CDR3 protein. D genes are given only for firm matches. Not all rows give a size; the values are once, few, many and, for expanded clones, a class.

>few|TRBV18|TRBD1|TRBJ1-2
TGTGCCAGCTCACCGACAGGGGCTAACTATGGCTACACCTTC
CASSPTGANYGYTF
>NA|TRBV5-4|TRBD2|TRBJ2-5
TGTGCCAGCAGCTTGGCAGCGGGGGGGCTAGAGACCCAGTACTTC
CASSLAAGGLETQYF
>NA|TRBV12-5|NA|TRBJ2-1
TGTGCCTCGAGGGGGGGCAGCTCCTACAATGAGCAGTTCTTC
CASRGGSSYNEQFF
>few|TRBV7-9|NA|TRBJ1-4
TGTGCCAGCAGCTTACGGGGGGCGCATGAAAAACTGTTTTTT
CASSLRGAHEKLFF
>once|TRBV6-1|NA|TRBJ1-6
TGTGCCAGCATTGGGGGGAACCGGAATTCACCCCTCCACTTT
CASIGGNRNSPLHF
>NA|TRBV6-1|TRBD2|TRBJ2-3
TGTGCCAGCAGTGAGCTACTAGCGGGGGACACAGATACGCAGTATTTT
CASSELLAGDTDTQYF
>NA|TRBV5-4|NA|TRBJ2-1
TGTGCCAGCAGCCCACTTCAGGGGGGTGAGCAGTTCTTC
CASSPLQGGEQFF
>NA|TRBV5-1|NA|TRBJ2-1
TGCGCCAGCAGCTTGGTAGGGGATTACTCCTACAATGAGCAGTTCTTC
CASSLVGDYSYNEQFF
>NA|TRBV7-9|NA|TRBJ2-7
TGTGCCAGCAGCTTAGTAGGGACAACCTACGAGCAGTACTTC
CASSLVGTTYEQYF
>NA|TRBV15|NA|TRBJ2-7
TGTGCCACCAGCAGAGTGGGACACGTCTACGAGCAGTACTTC
CATSRVGHVYEQYF
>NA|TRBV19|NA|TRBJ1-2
TGTGCCAGTAGTAGGTCGGGATATTACTATGGCTACACCTTC
CASSRSGYYYGYTF
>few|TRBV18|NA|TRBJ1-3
TGTGCCAGCTCACCACCAGGGGGTAAATCTGGAAACACCATATATTTT
CASSPPGGKSGNTIYF
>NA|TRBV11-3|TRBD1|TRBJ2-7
TGTGCCAGCAGCGCCCGGACAGGGGCGATCTTGGAGCAGTACTTC
CASSARTGAILEQYF
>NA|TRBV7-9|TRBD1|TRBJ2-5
TGTTCCAGCAGCGAGATATACGGGACAGGGGGGCAAGAGACCCAGTACTTC
CSSSEIYGTGGQETQYF
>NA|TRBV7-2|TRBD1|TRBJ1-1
TGTGCCAGCAGCTTCTCACAGGGGGCGGGCGCTGAAGCTTTCTTT
CASSFSQGAGAEAFF
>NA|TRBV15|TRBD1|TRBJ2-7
TGTGCCACCAGCAGAGTTAGGGACAGCGTCTACGAGCAGTACTTC
CATSRVRDSVYEQYF
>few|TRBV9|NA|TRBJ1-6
TGTGCCAGCAGCGTAAACTTTGGTAATTCACCCCTCCACTTT
CASSVNFGNSPLHF
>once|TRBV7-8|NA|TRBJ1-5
TGTGCCAGCCGCAGGGAGGTCAATCAGCCCCAGCATTTT
CASRREVNQPQHF